This TCR beta chain came from a study of post-analysis software for immune sequencing data. For the study at large: Disease courses included relapsing-remitting, secondary progressive and progressive-relapsing multiple sclerosis. Whole-study findings and limits: Pronounced co-clustering by F measure was evident among identically batched samples. The five TRBV segments detected at higher frequency in patients than in controls included TRBV5-6, TRBV5-1 and TRBV20-1. Multiple sclerosis patients had significantly lower normalized Chao1 diversity than controls.

Details on this clonotype: Its specificity is unknown.

CDR1 and CDR2 (germline): SGHTA, FQGTGA. This CDR3 is built from 15 residues. The trim removed 5 bases at V and 7 bases at J, leaving 12 bases unmatched. cDNA libraries for TCR beta contained unique molecular identifiers. From about 0.98 to 11 million T cells, roughly 0.5 million cDNA molecules were obtained. In TCRdb, the PCR reads were re-called with MiXCR into one record per CDR3 protein. This sample has fewer than 900,000 distinct CDR3 sequences, with roughly 50% found just once. The sample was blood. The sequence came from a girl aged 10-17 years with multiple sclerosis. The genes are TRBV7-3 and TRBJ2-7; the match to TRBD2 covers 9 bases. The CDR3 loop is CASSPQGLARDEQYF. CDR3 nucleotides: TGTGCCAGCAGCCCCCAGGGACTAGCTAGAGATGAGCAGTACTTC.